A selection of T cell receptor beta chains follows, all from one sample in a study of shared T cell receptors in the human thymus. Method: immunoSEQ multiplex PCR; TCRdb's copy keeps in-frame clones and lacks some. The profile shows roughly 550,000 clones, 70% to 80% of them singletons. This sample was shared with a second study, whose subject was human thymus T cells.

The sample comprised thymocytes. The receptor set was obtained from a boy under three years old with a congenital heart defect. Each CDR3 is given with its conserved first and last residue. Each record gives: V gene, J gene, D gene, clone size, CDR3 protein, CDR3 DNA. A D gene is named only where the DNA matches it firmly. Size values are once, few and many counts, or a class for expanded clones, and some rows have none.

V: TRBV4-1
J: TRBJ2-7
D: NA
size: NA
CDR3: CASSQDSSGGVGEQYF
DNA: TGCGCCAGCAGCCAAGATAGCAGCGGCGGGGTTGGCGAGCAGTACTTC

V: TRBV12-5
J: TRBJ2-7
D: TRBD1
size: NA
CDR3: CASGPDRGEYEQYF
DNA: TGTGCTAGTGGCCCGGACAGGGGCGAGTACGAGCAGTACTTC

V: TRBV5-1
J: TRBJ2-7
D: NA
size: NA
CDR3: CASSLVWGRDTWGIYEQYF
DNA: TGCGCCAGCAGCTTGGTTTGGGGGAGGGACACGTGGGGAATCTACGAGCAGTACTTC

V: TRBV4-3
J: TRBJ2-1
D: TRBD2
size: NA
CDR3: CASSQAPGTSGANEQFF
DNA: TGCGCCAGCAGCCAAGCCCCCGGGACTAGCGGGGCCAATGAGCAGTTCTTC

V: TRBV15
J: TRBJ2-3
D: TRBD2
size: NA
CDR3: CATSRAGGVHTQYF
DNA: TGTGCCACCAGCAGAGCGGGAGGGGTTCATACGCAGTATTTT

V: TRBV19
J: TRBJ2-5
D: NA
size: NA
CDR3: CASSIALGGETQYF
DNA: TGTGCCAGTAGTATAGCTTTAGGAGGGGAGACCCAGTACTTC

V: TRBV28
J: TRBJ2-5
D: TRBD2
size: NA
CDR3: CASNYQGLATETQYF
DNA: TGTGCCAGCAATTACCAGGGACTAGCGACGGAGACCCAGTACTTC

V: TRBV30
J: TRBJ1-3
D: NA
size: NA
CDR3: CAWSVAVAGNTIYF
DNA: TGTGCCTGGAGTGTAGCTGTAGCCGGAAACACCATATATTTT

V: TRBV29-1
J: TRBJ2-1
D: TRBD2
size: NA
CDR3: CSERTSGKGTYNEQFF
DNA: TGCAGCGAGAGGACTAGCGGGAAAGGAACCTACAATGAGCAGTTCTTC

V: TRBV9
J: TRBJ2-1
D: TRBD2
size: NA
CDR3: CASSVASGGTSRVFNEQFF
DNA: TGTGCCAGCAGCGTAGCTTCAGGTGGGACTAGTCGGGTCTTCAATGAGCAGTTCTTC

V: TRBV30
J: TRBJ1-1
D: NA
size: once
CDR3: CAWSPGGHTEAFF
DNA: TGTGCCTGGAGTCCCGGGGGGCACACTGAAGCTTTCTTT

V: TRBV14
J: TRBJ2-7
D: TRBD2
size: NA
CDR3: CASSPTGTSGPSYEQYF
DNA: TGTGCCAGCAGCCCTACCGGGACTAGCGGACCCTCCTACGAGCAGTACTTC

V: TRBV6-6
J: TRBJ2-1
D: TRBD2
size: NA
CDR3: CASSYPSGRNEQFF
DNA: TGTGCCAGCAGTTACCCTAGCGGGAGGAATGAGCAGTTCTTC

V: TRBV12-5
J: TRBJ2-2
D: NA
size: NA
CDR3: CASGLQTGIPYTGELFF
DNA: TGTGCTAGTGGTTTACAAACCGGGATACCTTACACCGGGGAGCTGTTTTTT

V: TRBV27
J: TRBJ2-2
D: NA
size: NA
CDR3: CASSLPCYRVYTGELFF
DNA: TGTGCCAGCAGTTTACCTTGCTACAGGGTGTACACCGGGGAGCTGTTTTTT

V: TRBV30
J: TRBJ2-3
D: TRBD2
size: few
CDR3: CAWSGRMADTQYF
DNA: TGTGCCTGGAGCGGGAGGATGGCAGATACGCAGTATTTT

V: TRBV4-2
J: TRBJ2-3
D: NA
size: NA
CDR3: CASSQERAQYF
DNA: TGTGCCAGCAGCCAAGAGAGGGCGCAGTATTTT

V: TRBV11-3
J: TRBJ2-1
D: TRBD2
size: once
CDR3: CASSPSPGLAGSLSYNEQFF
DNA: TGTGCCAGCAGCCCAAGCCCGGGACTAGCGGGGTCCCTCTCCTACAATGAGCAGTTCTTC

V: TRBV2
J: TRBJ2-7
D: NA
size: NA
CDR3: CASSWREVYEQYF
DNA: TGTGCCAGCTCGTGGCGGGAAGTCTACGAGCAGTACTTC

V: TRBV19
J: TRBJ2-1
D: TRBD2
size: few
CDR3: CASSETSGTYQFF
DNA: TGTGCCAGTAGTGAGACTAGCGGCACTTACCAGTTCTTC